This T cell receptor (beta chain) originates from a study of T cell responses to AZD1222 COVID-19 vaccine. Study observations and caveats: Repertoires were obtained solely post-peak T cell response. Reportedly, nearly half the spike-specific TCRs target unmutated variant regions. The study identified only five to seven AZD1222 recipients as seropositive at baseline.

A note on this clone: Its cognate antigen is unknown. The junction differs from germline at one of its ends, possibly a read error.

The CDR3 runs to 15 residues. Germline loops: CDR1 GTSNPN, CDR2 SVGIG (reference sequence). The table came from immunoSEQ multiplex PCR; TCRdb's copy has only in-frame clones and leaves some out. The top ten hold 3% to 4% of the sample, which has roughly 140,000 clones, around 88% seen once. The chain is built from TRBV30 and TRBJ1-5; the match to TRBD1 covers 8 bases. Here the sequenced sample was peripheral blood, taken on day 0 of MenACWY control vaccination. This clonotype was sampled from an adult in good health. Written as DNA, the CDR3 is TGTGCCTGGAGTGTATCAGGACAGGGCAACCAGCCCCAGCATTTT. Encoded protein: CAWSVSGQGNQPQHF.